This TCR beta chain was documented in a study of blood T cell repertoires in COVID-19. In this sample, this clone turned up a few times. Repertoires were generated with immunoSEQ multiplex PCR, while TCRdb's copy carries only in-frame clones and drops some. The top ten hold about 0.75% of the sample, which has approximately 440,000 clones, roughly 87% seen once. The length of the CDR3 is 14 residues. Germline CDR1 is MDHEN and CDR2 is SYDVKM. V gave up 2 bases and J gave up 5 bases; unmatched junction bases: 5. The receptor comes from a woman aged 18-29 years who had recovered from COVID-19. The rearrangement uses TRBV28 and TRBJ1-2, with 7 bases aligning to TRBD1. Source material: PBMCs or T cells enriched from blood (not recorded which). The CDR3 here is CASSLRTGLYGYTF. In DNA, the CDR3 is TGTGCCAGCAGTTTAAGGACAGGCCTTTATGGCTACACCTTC.